Listed here are 31 T cell receptor beta chains from one sample, sequenced in a study of blood T cells in healthy people across ages. Next came a second PCR, run for about 6 to 11 cycles, which used a sample-barcoded 5' primer along with a J-beta primer mix. Via MiXCR, TCRdb re-called the 5' RACE reads, giving one row per CDR3 protein. The sample records some 890,000 distinct CDR3 sequences, almost 30% being singletons. The sample was also reused in another study, on T cells of mothers and their children.

Sequenced material: blood. These receptor sequences come from a woman aged 35 to 49 in good health.

The CDR3 is CASSPTSGVSGYNEQFF. The CDR3 coding sequence is TGTGCCAGCAGCCCGACTAGCGGGGTTTCCGGCTACAATGAGCAGTTCTTC. V is TRBV7-2 and J is TRBJ2-1; 11 positions match TRBD2. This CDR3 is 17 amino acids long. Per the germline V gene, CDR1 is SGHTA and CDR2 is FQGNSA. V lost 5 bases and J lost 3; bases outside the gene matches: 9.

The V and J genes are TRBV4-1 and TRBJ2-7, with TRBD2 identical over 12 bases. Germline V CDR1 and CDR2: MGHRA, YSYEKL. This CDR3 is built from 16 residues. V lost 8 bases and J lost 2; bases outside the gene matches: 10. The CDR3 sequence: CASAPRGLAGTYEQYF. Here the CDR3 DNA reads TGCGCCAGCGCCCCGAGGGGACTAGCGGGTACCTACGAGCAGTACTTC.

This clonotype has just a few counts. The chain links TRBV2 to TRBJ1-6; D uncertain. Germline assignment: CDR1 SNHLY and CDR2 FYNNEI. The CDR3 length is 14 residues. V lost 6 bases and J lost 9, with 15 bases in between. The DNA of the CDR3 is TGTGCCAGCAGAGCCGGCCCTGATAGTTCACCCCTCCACTTT. This translates into CASRAGPDSSPLHF.

The chain combines TRBV7-9 with TRBJ2-5, with a weak D call TRBD1 (6 bases). The CDR3 is made up of 16 amino acids. Germline CDR1 and CDR2: SEHNR and FQNEAQ (reference sequence). Trimming cost V 4 bases and J 1 base, with 16 bases left between them. Here the CDR3 reads CASSSRQETAQETQYF. The CDR3, as DNA: TGTGCCAGCAGCTCTAGACAGGAGACTGCCCAAGAGACCCAGTACTTC.

The genes are TRBV4-1 and TRBJ1-5, with D unresolved. V lost 3 bases, J lost 1 base, and 10 bases lay in between. Per the germline V gene, CDR1 is MGHRA and CDR2 is YSYEKL. CDR3 length: 15 amino acids. For the CDR3, the DNA is TGCGCCAGCAGCCAGGCAGCTTACAGCAATCAGCCCCAGCATTTT. Translation: CASSQAAYSNQPQHF.

This clonotype was found a few times. This chain connects TRBV4-1 to TRBJ1-1; D gene unclear. The CDR3 is made up of 15 amino acids. Germline V CDR1 and CDR2: MGHRA, YSYEKL. V was trimmed by 0 bases and J by 1 base, leaving 9 bases between them. The CDR3 DNA reads as TGCGCCAGCAGCCAAGAAACCATAAAGAACACTGAAGCTTTCTTT. As protein: CASSQETIKNTEAFF.

V and J are TRBV5-6 and TRBJ2-5; maybe TRBD1 (5 bases). V was cut by 0 bases and J by 4 bases, with 13 bases left in between. Germline CDR1 reads SGHDT; CDR2 reads YYEEEE. The CDR3 runs to 15 residues. The CDR3 is CASSLVRGRGETQYF. The CDR3 DNA reads TGTGCCAGCAGCTTGGTAAGGGGCCGCGGAGAGACCCAGTACTTC.

In this sample, this clonotype turned up a few times. A much bigger clone sits one base away, suggesting this may be a read error. The gene calls are TRBV6-2 or TRBV6-3 and TRBJ1-2, with unresolved D. The germline V gene has CDR1 MNHEY and CDR2 SVGEGT. The length of the CDR3 is 13 residues. CDR3 DNA: TGTACCAGCAGTTACTCGGACAACTATGGCTACACCTTC. Its translation is CTSSYSDNYGYTF.

As to this clonotype: It may be a read error: a sequence one base away is much more abundant. The genes are TRBV10-3 and TRBJ2-5, with 7 bases fitting TRBD1. V lost 4 bases and J lost 11; bases outside the gene matches: 16. There are 15 residues in the CDR3. The germline gives CDR1 ENHRY, CDR2 SYGVKD. In DNA, the CDR3 is TGTGCCATCAGTGCGGGACAGCTTATCTCCTACGGGCAGTACTTC. Translation: CAISAGQLISYGQYF.

The chain is built from TRBV7-8 and TRBJ1-1; 10 bases match TRBD1. J gave up 5 bases and V 1 base, and 10 bases lay outside the gene matches. The germline CDR1 and CDR2 sequences are SGHVS and FQNEAQ. The CDR3 has 17 amino acids. CDR3 sequence (DNA): TGTGCCAGCAGCTTAGTTATCTGGGGACAGGGGAGGACTGAAGCTTTCTTT. This codes for CASSLVIWGQGRTEAFF. The full variable domain, rest sourced from reference TRBV7-8 and TRBJ1-1, is GAGVSQSPRYKVAKRGQDVALRCDPISGHVSLFWYQQALGQGPEFLTYFQNEAQLDKSGLPSDRFFAERPEGSVSTLKIQRTQQEDSAVYLCASSLVIWGQGRTEAFFGQGTRLTVV.

This clonotype was observed a handful of times. The gene calls are TRBV12-3 or TRBV12-4 and TRBJ1-2; the D is unclear. V was trimmed by 3 bases and J by 7 bases, leaving 12 bases between them. This CDR3 is built from 13 residues. Here the CDR3 reads CASSLGRERGYTF. The DNA of the CDR3 is TGTGCCAGCAGTTTGGGGAGGGAACGTGGCTACACCTTC.

The table lists this clonotype with many counts. The J gene is TRBJ2-7, the V gene TRBV7-2; no clear D. CDR3 length: 13 amino acids. The ends were cut back, 1 base at V and 7 bases at J, with 11 bases in the middle. Germline CDR1 and CDR2: SGHTA and FQGNSA. CDR3: CASSLVRLGEQYF. In nucleotides, the CDR3 is TGTGCCAGCAGCTTAGTCAGGCTAGGGGAGCAGTACTTC.

This clonotype was counted ten times or more. J is TRBJ2-7 and V is TRBV27, with D possibly being TRBD1 (6 bases). CDR1 is MNHEY, CDR2 SMNVEV, per germline (reference sequence). CDR3 size: 13 residues. The V and J ends lost 4 bases and 2 bases respectively, with 9 bases between them. The CDR3 sequence: CASSWAGAYEQYF. The CDR3 coding sequence is TGTGCCAGCAGTTGGGCAGGGGCCTACGAGCAGTACTTC.

J is TRBJ1-2 and V is TRBV14; 7 nucleotides align to TRBD1. The length of the CDR3 is 15 residues. Germline V gene sequence: CDR1 SGHDN, CDR2 FVKESK. The V gene end was trimmed by 4 bases and the J gene end by 0 bases; junction bases not matched to a gene: 5. In DNA, the CDR3 is TGTGCCAGCAGCCCCAAGACAGGGCCTAACTATGGCTACACCTTC. This encodes CASSPKTGPNYGYTF.

V gene TRBV20-1 combines with J gene TRBJ2-4; weak D call: TRBD2 (7 bases). V lost 3 bases and J 15 bases, leaving 27 bases between the germline ends. CDR1 and CDR2 from the germline V gene are DFQATT and SNEGSKA (reference sequence). This CDR3 spans 15 amino acids. CDR3 region: CSASLSRGHYNERYF. CDR3 bases: TGCAGTGCTAGTTTGTCGCGGGGGCATTACAATGAGCGGTACTTC.

A word on this clonotype: This may arise from a read error, as a much more abundant clone is one base away. The chain links TRBV28 to TRBJ1-6; tentative D call: TRBD1 (5 bases). The CDR3 runs 14 residues. Per the germline V gene, CDR1 is MDHEN and CDR2 is SYDVKM. The CDR3: CASLTPHRSSPRHF. CDR3 DNA: TGTGCCAGCCTAACACCACACAGGAGTTCACCCCGCCACTTT.

The rearrangement joins TRBV10-3 to TRBJ2-7; 12 nucleotides match TRBD2. The trim removed 5 bases at V and 9 bases at J, leaving 8 bases unmatched. This CDR3 is 14 amino acids long. Germline-derived CDR1 and CDR2 are ENHRY and SYGVKD. The CDR3 protein is CAISLAGGEDGQYF. CDR3 in DNA: TGTGCCATCAGTCTAGCGGGAGGGGAGGATGGGCAGTACTTC.

This clonotype was detected many times. The rearrangement uses TRBV28 and TRBJ1-2; D is perhaps TRBD1 (5 bases). CDR3 length: 14 amino acids. With 2 bases removed from V and 0 bases from J, the gap between germline ends came to 7 bases. Per the germline V gene, CDR1 is MDHEN and CDR2 is SYDVKM. The CDR3 DNA reads TGTGCCAGCAGTTTAGGGACGACTAACTATGGCTACACCTTC. As protein: CASSLGTTNYGYTF.

As for this clonotype: This CDR3 is missing its conserved last phenylalanine or tryptophan, likely due to a read error. The chain carries TRBV9 and TRBJ2-3; 7 bases fit TRBD2. CDR3 size: 16 residues. V lost 3 bases, J lost 0 bases, and 7 bases stayed unmatched. Germline V gene data show CDR1 as SGDLS and CDR2 as YYNGEE. The CDR3, as DNA: TGTGCCAGCAGCGCGGGACTACTCGCGAGCACAGATACGCAGTATGTT. Translated, it gives CASSAGLLASTDTQYV.

In regard to this clonotype: A read error may produce the germline difference seen at one junction end. This chain connects TRBV12-3 or TRBV12-4 to TRBJ1-2; D uncertain. CDR3 length equals 14 residues. The CDR3 is CTSSLGGPNYGYTF. The CDR3 DNA follows: TGTACCAGCAGCTTGGGAGGTCCTAACTATGGCTACACCTTC.

As to this clonotype: The junction departs from germline at one end; a sequencing error may be responsible. The rearrangement uses TRBV20-1 and TRBJ2-6; tentatively, D is TRBD1 (5 bases). The CDR3 has 16 residues. The germline V gene has CDR1 DFQATT and CDR2 SNEGSKA (reference sequence). The CDR3 DNA sequence: TGCAGTGTTCCGAGTCGGACACACTCTGGGGTCAACGTCCTGACTTTC. This gives the protein CSVPSRTHSGVNVLTF.

This clonotype was picked up a small number of times. The chain links TRBV7-9 to TRBJ1-4, with D maybe TRBD1 (6 bases). Germline V gene sequence: CDR1 SEHNR, CDR2 FQNEAQ (reference sequence). The CDR3 spans 15 residues. The V gene lost 5 bases and the J gene lost 2 bases, with 12 bases spanning the gap. CDR3 DNA sequence: TGTGCCAGCAGCCCTCCAGGGGTTACTAATGAAAAACTGTTTTTT. Translation gives CASSPPGVTNEKLFF.

The chain carries TRBV14 and TRBJ2-1, with 10 bases lining up with TRBD2. The junction had 11 bases not matched to a gene; V was cut back by 0 bases and J by 0 bases. CDR3 size: 20 residues. Looked up from germline, CDR1 is SGHDN and CDR2 is FVKESK. The chain's CDR3 is CASSQDWGGGLAPSYNEQFF. CDR3 bases: TGTGCCAGCAGCCAAGATTGGGGGGGGGGACTAGCGCCCTCCTACAATGAGCAGTTCTTC.

This clonotype has at least ten counts. The gene calls are TRBV20-1 and TRBJ2-6, with 8 bases aligning to TRBD1. CDR3 size: 19 residues. Germline CDR1 is DFQATT and CDR2 is SNEGSKA (reference sequence). The ends lost 4 bases at V and 0 bases at J; junction bases unmatched: 14. CDR3 protein: CSAKVPGTGQSSGANVLTF. The CDR3 DNA sequence: TGCAGTGCTAAAGTTCCCGGGACAGGCCAGAGCTCTGGGGCCAACGTCCTGACTTTC.

This clonotype was recorded a few times. The chain recombines TRBV2 with TRBJ1-1; D is perhaps TRBD1 (5 bases). Germline V gives CDR1 SNHLY, CDR2 FYNNEI. V was pared by 4 bases and J by 0 bases, with 9 bases between. This CDR3 has 14 amino acids. The CDR3 sequence: CASSVSGVNTEAFF. CDR3 nucleotide sequence: TGTGCCAGCAGTGTATCGGGGGTGAACACTGAAGCTTTCTTT.

This clonotype was found many times. V and J are TRBV5-1 and TRBJ1-2; no reliable D call. CDR3 length: 13 residues. V was trimmed by 0 bases and J by 7 bases, leaving 10 bases between them. Germline CDR1 and CDR2: SGHRS and YFSETQ. The CDR3 reads CASSLDGSVGYTF. CDR3 coding DNA: TGCGCCAGCAGCTTGGATGGGAGTGTTGGCTACACCTTC.

This clonotype was detected ten times or more. The J gene is TRBJ2-3, the V gene TRBV20-1; the match to TRBD1 covers 8 bases. V shed 6 bases, J shed 2 bases, and the junction held 19 bases outside the gene matches. CDR3 length equals 18 residues. Germline CDR1 and CDR2: DFQATT and SNEGSKA (reference sequence). The CDR3 DNA reads TGCAGTGCAACAAGCCCTGGGAGAGGACAGGGCTACACAGATACGCAGTATTTT. Protein product: CSATSPGRGQGYTDTQYF.

Many counts were recorded for this clonotype. The chain links TRBV7-2 to TRBJ2-7; 10 bases fit TRBD1. V gave up 6 bases and J gave up 0 bases; unmatched junction bases: 5. Germline CDR1 is SGHTA and CDR2 is FQGNSA. The CDR3 runs 15 residues. The CDR3 spells CASSRQGAYSYEQYF. In DNA, the CDR3 is TGTGCCAGCAGTCGACAGGGGGCTTACTCCTACGAGCAGTACTTC.

This clonotype was found once. The chain combines TRBV7-9 with TRBJ1-1, with a tentative D call TRBD1 (6 bases). Germline CDR1 reads SEHNR; CDR2 reads FQNEAQ (reference sequence). V dropped 5 bases and J dropped 0 bases, with 10 bases sitting between them. The CDR3 is 14 amino acids. The CDR3 sequence: CASSKGTLNTEAFF. The CDR3 DNA reads TGTGCCAGCAGCAAAGGGACACTGAACACTGAAGCTTTCTTT.

The rearrangement uses TRBV7-2 and TRBJ1-1; D gene ambiguous. This CDR3 has 13 amino acids. Trimming stripped 2 bases from V and 6 bases from J, with 10 bases between. The germline V gene encodes CDR1 SGHTA and CDR2 FQGNSA. The DNA for the CDR3 is TGTGCCAGCAGCTTAATCAACGTCGCTGAAGCTTTCTTT. Its translation is CASSLINVAEAFF.

The V gene is TRBV12-3 or TRBV12-4, the J gene TRBJ1-5; D unclear. The CDR3 covers 13 residues. V dropped 6 bases and J dropped 4 bases, with 10 bases sitting between them. The CDR3 loop is CASSFTWNQPQHF. The CDR3 bases are TGTGCCAGCAGCTTTACTTGGAATCAGCCCCAGCATTTT.